The rows below give T cell receptor beta chains drawn from one sample of a study of cytomegalovirus exposure and HLA in healthy donors. TCRdb's table, derived via immunoSEQ multiplex PCR, lists solely in-frame clones and lacks some. The sample lists 150,000 to 200,000 clones, roughly 60% occurring once. The sample was PBMCs. These TCRs come from a man aged 40-49 years in good health and CMV-seronegative. CDR3s include the opening cysteine and the closing phenylalanine or tryptophan. Each record gives: D gene, J gene, V gene, clone size, CDR3 DNA, CDR3 protein. D genes are given only for firm matches. Rows may omit the clone size; those that give it use once, few, many or a size class.

>TRBD1|TRBJ2-7|TRBV5-1|-
TGCGCCAGCAGCTTGGACAGGGGTATCGAGCAGTACTTC
CASSLDRGIEQYF
>-|TRBJ2-3|TRBV10-3|-
TGTGCCATCAGCCAGGAGGAAACGCAGTATTTT
CAISQEETQYF
>-|TRBJ2-7|TRBV28|-
TGTGCCAGCAGTTATAGAGGATTACCCTACGAGCAGTACTTC
CASSYRGLPYEQYF
>-|TRBJ2-6|TRBV27|-
TGTGCCAGCAGTTTTCTAGCAGACGCAGGGGCCAACGTCCTGACTTTC
CASSFLADAGANVLTF
>TRBD1|TRBJ1-1|TRBV7-3|-
TGTGCCAGCAGCTTAAAGGCCCCCGGGACAGGGGGCATCGGCGGCACTGAAGCTTTCTTT
CASSLKAPGTGGIGGTEAFF
>-|TRBJ1-2|TRBV19|-
TGTGCCAGTGGACAAACATTCTATGGCTACACCTTC
CASGQTFYGYTF
>-|TRBJ1-1|TRBV19|-
TGTGCCAGTAGTATACCCACTCTGAACACTGAAGCTTTCTTT
CASSIPTLNTEAFF
>TRBD1|TRBJ1-1|TRBV10-1|-
TGCGCCAGATCAGGGGGGTTCATGAACACTGAAGCTTTCTTT
CARSGGFMNTEAFF
>-|TRBJ2-2|TRBV19|-
TGTGCCAGTAGTATAGGGCAAGCCGGGGAGCTGTTTTTT
CASSIGQAGELFF
>TRBD1|TRBJ2-5|TRBV27|once
TGTGCCAGCAGAAACGACAGGGTAGGAGAGACCCAGTACTTC
CASRNDRVGETQYF
>-|TRBJ1-1|TRBV10-3|once
TGTGCCATCAGTGAGTCTAGGGGAAACACTGAAGCTTTCTTT
CAISESRGNTEAFF
>-|TRBJ2-6|TRBV2|-
TGTGCCAGCAGTTTCAGGGGCCTAAGCTCTGGGGCCAACGTCCTGACTTTC
CASSFRGLSSGANVLTF
>-|TRBJ1-1|TRBV9|-
TGTGCCAGCAGCGTAGGAGGTACAGGGCTCACTGAAGCTTTCTTT
CASSVGGTGLTEAFF
>-|TRBJ2-1|TRBV30|-
TGTGCCTCCTCAGAAGGTAGGGAGTACAATGAGCAGTTCTTC
CASSEGREYNEQFF
>TRBD1|TRBJ2-1|TRBV5-1|few
TGCGCCAGCAGCTTGGGACAGGGGTACAATGAGCAGTTCTTC
CASSLGQGYNEQFF
>-|TRBJ1-2|TRBV27|once
TGTGCCAGCAGTTCTCACCAGGGAAATGGCTACACCTTC
CASSSHQGNGYTF
>-|TRBJ2-6|TRBV19|-
TGTGCCAGCCTCGGTCTCCGCTCTGGGGCCAACGTCCTGACTTTC
CASLGLRSGANVLTF
>-|TRBJ2-3|TRBV4-2|-
TGTGCCAGCAGCCAAGATATGTCGGCCGGGTTTGAGAGTTTT
CASSQDMSAGFESF
>-|TRBJ2-2|TRBV4-2|-
TGTGCCAGCAGCCAGGGGACTCCGGGACAGACAACCGGGGAGCTGTTTTTT
CASSQGTPGQTTGELFF
>TRBD2|TRBJ2-1|TRBV6-4|once
TGTGCCAGCAGTGAGGTAGCGGGGCACAATGAGCAGTTCTTC
CASSEVAGHNEQFF
>-|TRBJ2-3|TRBV5-6|-
TGTGCCAGCAGCTTGGCCGGGGGAGGAACAGATACGCAGTATTTT
CASSLAGGGTDTQYF
>TRBD2|TRBJ2-2|TRBV5-1|-
TGCGCCAGCAGCCCACGGACTAGCAGGGGCACCGGGGAGCTGTTTTTT
CASSPRTSRGTGELFF
>-|TRBJ1-4|TRBV6-6|-
TGTGCCAGCCGGCAAGGCGGAACTAATGAAAAACTGTTTTTT
CASRQGGTNEKLFF
>-|TRBJ1-1|TRBV6-5|-
TGTGCCAGCAGTTACTCAGGGGTTAAAGCTTTCTTT
CASSYSGVKAFF
>-|TRBJ1-5|TRBV27|-
TGTGCCAGCAGTCCCTTAAATCAGCCCCAGCATTTT
CASSPLNQPQHF
>-|TRBJ2-3|TRBV11-2|-
TGTGCCAGCAGCTTAGCTTTAGAGAGAACCACAGATACGCAGTATTTT
CASSLALERTTDTQYF
>TRBD2|TRBJ2-7|TRBV15|once
TGTGCCACCAGTCCGCGAGGGAGCGGGACTTCCGAGCAGTACTTC
CATSPRGSGTSEQYF
>TRBD1|TRBJ1-2|TRBV7-9|-
TGTGCCAGCAGCTTAGTACAGGGGCGGGATGGCTACACCTTC
CASSLVQGRDGYTF
>-|TRBJ1-1|TRBV6-5|once
TGTGCCAGCAGTTACTTGAATGCAGGGGACACTGAAGCTTTCTTT
CASSYLNAGDTEAFF
>TRBD1|TRBJ1-2|TRBV11-3|few
TGTGCCAGCAGCCCGGACAGGGATTTGGATGGCTACACCTTC
CASSPDRDLDGYTF
>TRBD1|TRBJ2-5|TRBV7-6|-
TGTGCCAGCAGCCCAGGACAGGAGGAGACCCAGTACTTC
CASSPGQEETQYF
>TRBD2|TRBJ2-1|TRBV9|-
TGTGCCAGCAGCCGAGCGGGAGTGGGCGATGAGCAGTTCTTC
CASSRAGVGDEQFF
>TRBD2|TRBJ2-5|TRBV9|few
TGTGCCAGCAGCGGCTGGCCCCTACTAGCGGGGGGCCAAGAGACCCAGTACTTC
CASSGWPLLAGGQETQYF
>-|TRBJ2-7|TRBV7-2|-
TGTGCCAGCAGCTTTCCAGGGTTCCAGCAGTACTTC
CASSFPGFQQYF
>-|TRBJ1-5|TRBV19|few
TGTGCCAGTAGTATTAACTTTAGCAATCAGCCCCAGCATTTT
CASSINFSNQPQHF
>TRBD1|TRBJ2-7|TRBV6-5|once
TGTGCCAGCAGAAGGGACAGCGCCTACGAGCAGTACTTC
CASRRDSAYEQYF
>-|TRBJ2-1|TRBV7-8|-
TGTGCCAGCAGCTTAGGATTTCCGGAGAATGAGCAGTTCTTC
CASSLGFPENEQFF
>TRBD2|TRBJ2-3|TRBV28|-
TGTGCCAGCAGTTTCCCTACTCTAGCGGGGGGAAGGACAGATACGCAGTATTTT
CASSFPTLAGGRTDTQYF
>-|TRBJ2-2|TRBV27|once
TGTGCCAGCAGTTACCCCGCGGGCAGGACGGGCGGGGAGCTGTTTTTT
CASSYPAGRTGGELFF
>TRBD1|TRBJ2-2|TRBV2|few
TGTGCCAGCAGTTCCGGGACAGGGATCTCCGGAGGGGAGCTGTTTTTT
CASSSGTGISGGELFF
>TRBD2|TRBJ2-1|TRBV2|-
TGTGCCAGCAGTCTCGGGGGGGGGAGATACAATGAGCAGTTCTTC
CASSLGGGRYNEQFF